These 30 T cell receptor beta chains came from one sample sequenced in a study of blood T cell repertoires in COVID-19. Profiling relied on immunoSEQ multiplex PCR, and the TCRdb table lists in-frame clones only, not all of them. Found here are 250,000 to 350,000 clones, approximately 89% of them singletons; the top ten hold about 12%. Sequenced sample: peripheral blood. These receptors came from a woman in her sixties or seventies with acute or convalescent COVID-19.

In DNA form, the CDR3 reads TGTGCCAGCAGTTTAGGGCCGGGGGGCTACGAGCAGTACTTC. Protein: CASSLGPGGYEQYF. The rearrangement links TRBV27 to TRBJ2-7; 7 bases agree with TRBD2. The germline V gene has CDR1 MNHEY and CDR2 SMNVEV (reference sequence). The CDR3 contains 14 residues. V trimming: 2 bases; J trimming: 3 bases; junction bases outside the gene matches: 4.

This chain joins TRBV28 and TRBJ2-5; 10 nucleotides align to TRBD2. The V gene's germline CDR1 is MDHEN and CDR2 SYDVKM. The CDR3 consists of 14 residues. The trim removed 11 bases at V and 2 bases at J, leaving 8 bases unmatched. The CDR3 spells CASNRAGGQETQYF. CDR3 coding DNA: TGTGCCTCAAATCGAGCGGGGGGGCAAGAGACCCAGTACTTC.

V gene TRBV7-3 combines with J gene TRBJ1-1; D remains ambiguous. Germline V gives CDR1 SGHTA, CDR2 FQGTGA. The CDR3 is 14 residues long. V was shortened by 5 bases and J by 1 base, with 11 bases between the two germline ends. The CDR3: CASSPSAGNTEAFF. The CDR3 DNA reads TGTGCCAGCAGCCCTTCTGCGGGGAACACTGAAGCTTTCTTT.

V is TRBV9 and J is TRBJ2-1; 9 nucleotides align to TRBD2. From germline, CDR1 is SGDLS and CDR2 YYNGEE. The CDR3 is made up of 15 amino acids. V lost 6 bases and J lost 0; bases outside the gene matches: 4. CDR3 in amino acids: CASTKTSGSYNEQFF. CDR3 bases: TGTGCCAGCACCAAGACTAGCGGCTCCTACAATGAGCAGTTCTTC.

The chain employs TRBV28 and TRBJ2-2; TRBD1 agrees at 7 bases. This CDR3 region has 15 residues. Germline V gene lookup returns CDR1 MDHEN and CDR2 SYDVKM. The V gene end was trimmed by 6 bases and the J gene end by 6 bases; junction bases not matched to a gene: 10. CDR3 amino acids: CASSRLQGTAGELFF. DNA of the CDR3: TGTGCCAGCAGCCGATTACAGGGGACGGCCGGGGAGCTGTTTTTT.

V gene TRBV5-6 combines with J gene TRBJ2-5; 12 bases map to TRBD2. The V and J ends lost 3 bases and 3 bases, in that order; junction bases with no gene match: 15. The CDR3 is 19 amino acids. Looked up from germline, CDR1 is SGHDT and CDR2 is YYEEEE. The CDR3 here is CASSYTSPGLAGREETQYF. For the CDR3, the DNA is TGTGCCAGCAGCTACACCTCGCCGGGACTAGCGGGCAGAGAAGAGACCCAGTACTTC.

The V gene is TRBV3-1 (or the pseudogene TRBV3-2), the J gene TRBJ2-6; TRBD2 matches at 8 bases. The CDR3 has 17 residues. In germline, CDR1 is LGHDT, CDR2 YNNKEL (reference sequence). Germline trimming cut 5 bases from V and 0 bases from J; bases unmatched to any gene: 6. CDR3 sequence reads: CASSYTGTSSGANVLTF. In DNA form, the CDR3 reads TGTGCCAGCAGCTACACCGGGACTAGCTCTGGGGCCAACGTCCTGACTTTC.

This clone was recorded once. This sequence joins TRBV3-1 (or the pseudogene TRBV3-2) and TRBJ2-2; TRBD2 aligns across 14 bases. Trimming cost V 6 bases and J 7 bases; bases outside gene matches: 7. This CDR3 contains 16 residues. In germline, CDR1 is LGHDT, CDR2 YNNKEL (reference sequence). The CDR3 nucleotides are TGTGCCAGCAGGCTGACTAGCGGGGGGGCCAACGGGGAGCTGTTTTTT. Protein: CASRLTSGGANGELFF.

The chain recombines TRBV19 with TRBJ1-5; D call uncertain. The CDR3 is 15 residues long. Germline V CDR1 and CDR2: LNHDA, SQIVND (reference sequence). V dropped 0 bases and J dropped 6 bases, with 12 bases sitting between them. CDR3 nucleotide sequence: TGTGCCAGTAGTATAGATAACGAAGATAGTCAGCCCCAGCATTTT. Residues: CASSIDNEDSQPQHF. The full variable domain, its missing parts supplied by reference TRBV19 and TRBJ1-5, is DGGITQSPKYLFRKEGQNVTLSCEQNLNHDAMYWYRQDPGQGLRLIYYSQIVNDFQKGDIAEGYSVSREKKESFPLTVTSAQKNPTAFYLCASSIDNEDSQPQHFGDGTRLSIL.

V is TRBV5-1 and J is TRBJ2-7; D gene unclear. CDR3 length: 14 amino acids. The V end was cut by 0 bases, the J end by 2 bases, with 9 bases between. CDR1 and CDR2 from the germline V gene are SGHRS and YFSETQ. The CDR3 nucleotides read TGCGCCAGCAGCTTGGGGGCCGGAACCTACGAGCAGTACTTC. Translating gives CASSLGAGTYEQYF.

This sequence joins TRBV9 and TRBJ1-1, with no clear D. V was pared by 0 bases and J by 2 bases, with 11 bases between. CDR1 SGDLS and CDR2 YYNGEE come from the germline V gene. The CDR3 is 15 amino acids. In DNA, the CDR3 is TGTGCCAGCAGCGTAGCCGGGGTTACAAACACTGAAGCTTTCTTT. As protein: CASSVAGVTNTEAFF. The full variable domain, rest sourced from reference TRBV9 and TRBJ1-1, is DSGVTQTPKHLITATGQRVTLRCSPRSGDLSVYWYQQSLDQGLQFLIQYYNGEERAKGNILERFSAQQFPDLHSELNLSSLELGDSALYFCASSVAGVTNTEAFFGQGTRLTVV.

This clone was seen once. This sequence joins TRBV20-1 and TRBJ2-4; TRBD1 might be the D (6 bases). The CDR3 is 10 residues long. V lost 6 bases and J lost 8, with 8 bases in between. Per the germline V gene, CDR1 is DFQATT and CDR2 is SNEGSKA (reference sequence). This CDR3 is CSAGADIQYF. The DNA for the CDR3 is TGCAGTGCGGGGGCGGACATTCAGTACTTC.

The V gene is TRBV28, the J gene TRBJ2-3, with TRBD1 as a possible D gene (5 bases). Germline lookup yields CDR1 MDHEN and CDR2 SYDVKM. The CDR3 covers 15 residues. V was trimmed by 2 bases and J by 6 bases, leaving 15 bases between them. The CDR3 DNA reads as TGTGCCAGCAGTTTAGGGGCAGGGATTGAGGATACGCAGTATTTT. Translating gives CASSLGAGIEDTQYF.

The chain has TRBV7-2 and TRBJ1-1, with TRBD1 as a possible D gene (6 bases). Trimming pared 5 bases from V and 0 bases from J, leaving 10 bases between. The CDR3 has 14 residues. The germline gives CDR1 SGHTA, CDR2 FQGNSA. The CDR3 loop is CASSLQGVNTEAFF. In DNA, the CDR3 is TGTGCCAGCAGCCTACAGGGAGTGAACACTGAAGCTTTCTTT.

The chain carries TRBV6-2 or TRBV6-3 and TRBJ2-7; 11 bases are a match to TRBD1. The J segment lost 5 bases and the V segment lost 2 bases, leaving 5 bases of the junction unmatched. The CDR3 has 15 amino acids. The V gene's germline CDR1 is MNHEY and CDR2 SVGEGT. The CDR3 bases are TGTGCCAGCAGTTACGCGGGGACAGGGGGGGACGAGCAGTACTTC. It encodes CASSYAGTGGDEQYF.

With respect to this clone: Sequence at one end of the junction differs from germline and may be a read error. CDR3 sequence reads: CASSFNRNTEAFF. CDR3 sequence (DNA): TGTGCTAGCAGCTTCAACAGAAACACTGAAGCTTTCTTT. The chain recombines TRBV7-7 with TRBJ1-1; D remains unclear. Germline-derived CDR1 and CDR2 are SSHAT and FNYEAQ (reference sequence). CDR3 length: 13 amino acids.

The chain is built from TRBV25-1 and TRBJ2-5; maybe TRBD2 (5 bases). Germline-derived CDR1 and CDR2 are MGHDK and SYGVNS. Trimming removed 5 bases from V and 6 bases from J, with 13 bases in between. The CDR3 is made up of 13 amino acids. The CDR3, as DNA: TGTGCCAGCAGTTCCCCGGGGTGGAAGACCCAGTACTTC. It encodes CASSSPGWKTQYF.

The chain employs TRBV4-2 and TRBJ2-3; TRBD1 agrees at 9 bases. This CDR3 contains 19 residues. V dropped 0 bases and J dropped 3; count of bases not matched to a gene: 13. The germline gives CDR1 LGHNA, CDR2 YNFKEQ. Here the CDR3 reads CASSQDLGPGQGITDTQYF. The CDR3 DNA follows: TGTGCCAGCAGCCAAGATCTTGGTCCCGGACAGGGGATAACAGATACGCAGTATTTT.

The chain uses TRBV6-5 and TRBJ1-4; D gene ambiguous. The germline V gene has CDR1 MNHEY and CDR2 SVGAGI. The CDR3 has 13 amino acids. The V gene lost 6 bases and the J gene lost 7 bases, with 12 bases spanning the gap. The CDR3 coding sequence is TGTGCCAGCAGAGGGTTCGGGGTTGAAAAACTGTTTTTT. This gives the protein CASRGFGVEKLFF.

The chain is built from TRBV5-4 and TRBJ1-2; 10 bases line up with TRBD1. The CDR3 has 14 residues. The trim removed 3 bases at V and 2 bases at J, leaving 1 base unmatched. Germline V lookup: CDR1 SGHNT, CDR2 YYREEE (reference sequence). Here the CDR3 reads CASSSGQGNYGYTF. The CDR3, as DNA: TGTGCCAGCAGCTCGGGACAGGGGAACTATGGCTACACCTTC.

The chain recombines TRBV9 with TRBJ1-2; 12 bases align to TRBD1. The V gene end was trimmed by 2 bases and the J gene end by 4 bases; junction bases not matched to a gene: 6. Germline assignment: CDR1 SGDLS and CDR2 YYNGEE. The CDR3 runs to 16 residues. The CDR3 DNA follows: TGTGCCAGCAGCGTGGGGACAGGGGGCCGGGGCTATGGCTACACCTTC. Protein sequence: CASSVGTGGRGYGYTF.

This rearrangement joins TRBV28 to TRBJ2-7, with D maybe TRBD2 (5 bases). The V and J ends lost 6 bases and 7 bases respectively, with 19 bases between them. Germline CDR1 MDHEN, CDR2 SYDVKM. This CDR3 is built from 14 residues. CDR3 DNA: TGTGCCAGCAGGATGAGCGGAAATAGGAGGGAGCAGTACTTC. Its protein is CASRMSGNRREQYF.

The rearrangement joins TRBV29-1 to TRBJ1-2; D ambiguous. The CDR3 is 16 amino acids. The V gene's germline CDR1 is SQVTM and CDR2 ANQGSEA. The ends were cut back, 0 bases at V and 4 bases at J, with 18 bases in the middle. The CDR3 reads CSVEDTSRFPPYGYTF. The CDR3 DNA sequence: TGCAGCGTTGAAGATACAAGCAGGTTTCCTCCCTATGGCTACACCTTC. Looking up the rest from reference TRBV29-1 and TRBJ1-2 gives the full variable domain: SAVISQKPSRDICQRGTSLTIQCQVDSQVTMMFWYRQQPGQSLTLIATANQGSEATYESGFVIDKFPISRPNLTFSTLTVSNMSPEDSSIYLCSVEDTSRFPPYGYTFGSGTRLTVV.

The V call is TRBV4-2, the J call TRBJ2-7; tentative D call: TRBD2 (6 bases). The CDR3 consists of 16 residues. Germline-derived CDR1 and CDR2 are LGHNA and YNFKEQ. Trimming took 0 bases from V and 0 from J, leaving 12 bases between them. The CDR3 loop reads CASSQDWGVSSYEQYF. The CDR3 DNA follows: TGTGCCAGCAGCCAAGATTGGGGGGTAAGCTCCTACGAGCAGTACTTC.

This clone was detected a few times. The gene calls are TRBV15 and TRBJ2-2, with 8 positions matching TRBD2. The J segment lost 5 bases and the V segment lost 0 bases, leaving 11 bases of the junction unmatched. Per germline, CDR1 LNHNV and CDR2 YYDKDF (reference sequence). This CDR3 spans 18 amino acids. CDR3 amino acids: CATSRDLGAGAVTGELFF. In nucleotides, the CDR3 is TGTGCCACCAGCAGAGATCTTGGAGCGGGAGCGGTTACCGGGGAGCTGTTTTTT. The variable domain in full, with the rest retrieved from reference TRBV15 and TRBJ2-2, is DAMVIQNPRYQVTQFGKPVTLSCSQTLNHNVMYWYQQKSSQAPKLLFHYYDKDFNNEADTPDNFQSRRPNTSFCFLDIRSPGLGDTAMYLCATSRDLGAGAVTGELFFGEGSRLTVL.

The chain is built from TRBV2 and TRBJ2-1; TRBD2 matches at 7 bases. Germline CDR1 and CDR2: SNHLY and FYNNEI. This CDR3 has 15 amino acids. With 3 bases clipped from V and 7 bases from J, the junction kept 9 bases outside the gene matches. The CDR3: CASSDRGGRRNEQFF. Written as DNA, the CDR3 is TGTGCCAGCAGTGATAGGGGCGGGAGAAGGAATGAGCAGTTCTTC.

The CDR3 is CASSPGTGDTQYF. CDR3 nucleotides: TGTGCCAGCTCACCAGGGACAGGGGATACGCAGTATTTT. This sequence joins TRBV18 and TRBJ2-3; 9 bases map to TRBD1. CDR1 KGHSH and CDR2 LQKENI come from the germline V gene. This CDR3 contains 13 residues. The V segment lost 2 bases and the J segment 6 bases; nucleotides outside the gene matches: 0. Variable domain in full (rest from reference TRBV18 and TRBJ2-3): NAGVMQNPRHLVRRRGQEARLRCSPMKGHSHVYWYRQLPEEGLKFMVYLQKENIIDESGMPKERFSAEFPKEGPSILRIQQVVRGDSAAYFCASSPGTGDTQYFGPGTRLTVL.

This clone has more than one count but fewer than ten. The rearrangement links TRBV28 to TRBJ1-6, with 7 bases fitting TRBD1. The CDR3 contains 15 residues. The germline CDR1 and CDR2 sequences are MDHEN and SYDVKM. After removal of 5 bases from V and 6 bases from J, the junction contained 7 bases not matched to a gene. CDR3 loop: CASSLGQALNSPLHF. CDR3 bases: TGTGCCAGCAGTCTCGGACAGGCCCTTAATTCACCCCTCCACTTT.

This clone was observed a handful of times. The chain employs TRBV27 and TRBJ1-3; no definite D call. This CDR3 spans 15 amino acids. Germline V gives CDR1 MNHEY, CDR2 SMNVEV (reference sequence). V was cut by 5 bases and J by 0 bases, with 11 bases left in between. Here the CDR3 DNA reads TGTGCCAGCAGTCCGGGAGGAAACTCTGGAAACACCATATATTTT. Translation: CASSPGGNSGNTIYF.

The chain employs TRBV19 and TRBJ2-6; 11 positions match TRBD1. The germline V gene encodes CDR1 LNHDA and CDR2 SQIVND (reference sequence). Losses at the gene ends were 3 bases for V and 4 bases for J; bases not matched to a gene: 2. This CDR3 comprises 16 residues. In DNA form, the CDR3 reads TGTGCCAGTAGTATGGACAGGGGGCCCGGGGCCAACGTCCTGACTTTC. Translating it yields CASSMDRGPGANVLTF.